This T cell receptor (beta chain) comes out of a study of regulatory T cells in long-lasting Graves disease. On this clonotype itself: Its target is not known.

Germline V lookup: CDR1 SQVTM, CDR2 ANQGSEA. The CDR3 spans 12 residues. Trimming took off 4 bases at V and 8 bases at J, with 14 bases between the two ends. Time point: newly diagnosed GD, antithyroid drugs for less than 3 months. Following extraction of RNA from PBMCs, that RNA was used to make the TCR library. Study-wide points: New patients shared 966 public clonotypes, and persistent patients shared more, with under 3,000.

For TCR beta, libraries came from iRepertoire HTBI primers and Arm-PCR of CDR3 regions. TCRdb reprocessed the multiplex PCR reads with MiXCR, giving one entry per CDR3 protein. The table records about 530,000 distinct CDR3 sequences, about 16% of them present only once. The sample also formed part of further work on T cells in Graves' hyperthyroidism and ophthalmopathy. That work adds: Absent ophthalmopathy progression within 18 months defined stable Graves' hyperthyroidism.

The receptor comes from a woman aged 40 to 65 with Graves disease. The chain has TRBV29-1 and TRBJ1-1; D call uncertain. Sequences were derived from peripheral blood mononuclear cells (PBMCs), sampled at new diagnosis, from a patient treated with antithyroid drugs. CDR3 in amino acids: CSVGSLEWEAFF. CDR3 DNA sequence: TGCAGCGTTGGCTCTCTGGAGTGGGAAGCTTTCTTT.